This is a list of T cell receptor beta chains from one sample in a study of breast tumors, draining lymph nodes, adjacent tissues. TCRdb passed the multiplex PCR reads through MiXCR, listing each CDR3 protein once. In the table there are 200,000 or so distinct CDR3 sequences, around a third of which are singletons. The specimen was axillary lymph node tissue. These receptors were obtained from a female donor with breast cancer. Some clones in this sample may be carry-over from other donors' samples. Each CDR3 is given with its conserved first and last residue. D genes are given only for firm matches. Expanded clones get a size class; other rows say once, few or many, or leave the size out.

abundance: .
v_gene: TRBV25-1
d_gene: TRBD1
j_gene: TRBJ1-6
CDR3nt: TGTGCCAGCAGAGCCAGGGACAGGGGGCGTTCACCCCTCCACTTT
CDR3aa: CASRARDRGRSPLHF

abundance: .
v_gene: TRBV29-1
d_gene: .
j_gene: TRBJ1-4
CDR3nt: TGCAGTGATTGGCAGGGAGTTGAAAAACTGTTTTTT
CDR3aa: CSDWQGVEKLFF

abundance: many
v_gene: TRBV9
d_gene: .
j_gene: TRBJ1-2
CDR3nt: TGTGCCAGCAGTAACCCCGGGACTCCGGCAGGCTATGGCTACACCTTC
CDR3aa: CASSNPGTPAGYGYTF

abundance: many
v_gene: TRBV9
d_gene: .
j_gene: TRBJ2-5
CDR3nt: TGTGCCAGCAGCGTAGGAAGGACAGCTACAGAGACCCAGTACTTC
CDR3aa: CASSVGRTATETQYF

abundance: many
v_gene: TRBV20-1
d_gene: .
j_gene: TRBJ1-5
CDR3nt: TGCAGTGCTAGAGAAGATTATAGCAATCAGCCCCAGCATTTT
CDR3aa: CSAREDYSNQPQHF

abundance: many
v_gene: TRBV7-9
d_gene: TRBD1
j_gene: TRBJ2-5
CDR3nt: TGTGCCAGCAGCAGAGGGACAGGGCAAGAGACCCAGTACTTC
CDR3aa: CASSRGTGQETQYF

abundance: many
v_gene: TRBV5-8
d_gene: .
j_gene: TRBJ1-4
CDR3nt: TGTGCCAGCAGCTTGGGGGGGGCGGATGAAAAACTGTTTTTT
CDR3aa: CASSLGGADEKLFF

abundance: .
v_gene: TRBV20-1
d_gene: TRBD2
j_gene: TRBJ2-2
CDR3nt: TGCAGTGCTAGAGATGTCACTAGCGGGACCGGGGAGCTGTTTTTT
CDR3aa: CSARDVTSGTGELFF

abundance: many
v_gene: TRBV10-3
d_gene: TRBD1
j_gene: TRBJ2-4
CDR3nt: TGTGCCATCGGACAGGGACTGGACATTCAGTACTTC
CDR3aa: CAIGQGLDIQYF

abundance: .
v_gene: TRBV4-1
d_gene: .
j_gene: TRBJ2-4
CDR3nt: TGCGCCAGCAGCCAAGAATCAGGACGCCGAAGAAACATTCAGTACTTC
CDR3aa: CASSQESGRRRNIQYF

abundance: many
v_gene: TRBV2
d_gene: TRBD2
j_gene: TRBJ2-7
CDR3nt: TGTGCCAGCAGACTGACTAGCGGGAGCTACGAGCAGTACTTC
CDR3aa: CASRLTSGSYEQYF

abundance: many
v_gene: TRBV20-1
d_gene: TRBD2
j_gene: TRBJ2-1
CDR3nt: TGCAGTGTTGATCGACTAGCGGTTTACAATGAGCAGTTCTTC
CDR3aa: CSVDRLAVYNEQFF

abundance: many
v_gene: TRBV10-2
d_gene: TRBD2
j_gene: TRBJ2-1
CDR3nt: TGCGCCAGCAGTCGGGGGGACGACGGTTACAATGAGCAGTTCTTC
CDR3aa: CASSRGDDGYNEQFF

abundance: few
v_gene: TRBV6-1
d_gene: TRBD1
j_gene: TRBJ2-5
CDR3nt: TGTGCCAGCAGGCCCGGGACAGGGCGTATGGAGACCCAGTACTTC
CDR3aa: CASRPGTGRMETQYF

abundance: .
v_gene: TRBV29-1
d_gene: .
j_gene: TRBJ2-1
CDR3nt: TGCAGTGCCGGGGATGAGCAGTTCTTC
CDR3aa: CSAGDEQFF

abundance: many
v_gene: TRBV3-1
d_gene: TRBD2
j_gene: TRBJ2-5
CDR3nt: TGTGCCAGCAGCCAAGACCGCAGCGGGGGTGGGGAGACCCAGTACTTC
CDR3aa: CASSQDRSGGGETQYF

abundance: .
v_gene: TRBV6-5
d_gene: .
j_gene: TRBJ1-2
CDR3nt: TGTGCCAGCAGTTACTCTGCGGGACTGGGGGATGGCTACACCTTC
CDR3aa: CASSYSAGLGDGYTF

abundance: many
v_gene: TRBV20-1
d_gene: .
j_gene: TRBJ2-2
CDR3nt: TGCAGTGCTAGCAGACTAGGAACCGGGGAGCTGTTTTTT
CDR3aa: CSASRLGTGELFF

abundance: once
v_gene: TRBV29-1
d_gene: .
j_gene: TRBJ1-2
CDR3nt: TGCAGCGTTGAGGAGTATGGCTACACCTTC
CDR3aa: CSVEEYGYTF

abundance: many
v_gene: TRBV30
d_gene: TRBD2
j_gene: TRBJ2-3
CDR3nt: TGTGCCTGGAGGGCTAGCGGAATAGATACGCAGTATTTT
CDR3aa: CAWRASGIDTQYF

abundance: .
v_gene: TRBV6-6
d_gene: TRBD1
j_gene: TRBJ1-2
CDR3nt: TGTGCCAGCAGCCCCCGACAGGGTGAGAGGGCCGGAGCTAACTATGGCTACACCTTC
CDR3aa: CASSPRQGERAGANYGYTF

abundance: many
v_gene: TRBV7-2
d_gene: TRBD1
j_gene: TRBJ1-5
CDR3nt: TGTGCCAGCAGCCGGGACAGGGGTGAGCCCCAGCATTTT
CDR3aa: CASSRDRGEPQHF

abundance: many
v_gene: TRBV4-3
d_gene: .
j_gene: TRBJ2-1
CDR3nt: TGCGCCAGCAGCCAAGGGAGGCTCATTCGCTACAATGAGCAGTTCTTC
CDR3aa: CASSQGRLIRYNEQFF

abundance: many
v_gene: TRBV20-1
d_gene: TRBD1
j_gene: TRBJ1-4
CDR3nt: TGCAGTGCCCTCACAGGGGAGATGGGCGAAAAACTGTTTTTT
CDR3aa: CSALTGEMGEKLFF

abundance: medium-sized
v_gene: TRBV2
d_gene: .
j_gene: TRBJ2-1
CDR3nt: TGTGCCAGCAGTGGAGGAGCGGTCTCGAAAAATGAGCAGTTCTTC
CDR3aa: CASSGGAVSKNEQFF

abundance: many
v_gene: TRBV27
d_gene: TRBD2
j_gene: TRBJ2-7
CDR3nt: TGTGCCAGCAGTGGCCGGACTAGCGGAACCTACGAGCAGTACTTC
CDR3aa: CASSGRTSGTYEQYF

abundance: many
v_gene: TRBV5-6
d_gene: .
j_gene: TRBJ2-5
CDR3nt: TGTGCCAGCAGCTCCATAGCGACCATGGGGACCCAGTACTTC
CDR3aa: CASSSIATMGTQYF

abundance: .
v_gene: TRBV19
d_gene: .
j_gene: TRBJ2-2
CDR3nt: TGTGCCAGTAGTACCGAATCCACCGGGGAGCTGTTTTTT
CDR3aa: CASSTESTGELFF

abundance: .
v_gene: TRBV28
d_gene: TRBD2
j_gene: TRBJ2-2
CDR3nt: TGTGCCAGCAGTTCTCTAGCGGGAATGGGCACCGGGGAGCTGTTTTTT
CDR3aa: CASSSLAGMGTGELFF

abundance: many
v_gene: TRBV20-1
d_gene: .
j_gene: TRBJ2-4
CDR3nt: TGCAGTCAGGTAGTCGTGGGCAAAAACATTCAGTACTTC
CDR3aa: CSQVVVGKNIQYF

abundance: many
v_gene: TRBV30
d_gene: .
j_gene: TRBJ1-6
CDR3nt: TGTGCCTGGAGTGTAGTGAGGAATTCACCCCTCCACTTT
CDR3aa: CAWSVVRNSPLHF

abundance: many
v_gene: TRBV30
d_gene: TRBD1
j_gene: TRBJ1-6
CDR3nt: TGTGCCTGGAGTGCAGGGGGCCCGGATTCACCCCTCCACTTT
CDR3aa: CAWSAGGPDSPLHF

abundance: few
v_gene: TRBV3-2
d_gene: .
j_gene: TRBJ2-1
CDR3nt: TGTGCCAGCAGCCACCCGACTAGCGGGCCCCGACGGAATGAGCAGTTCTTC
CDR3aa: CASSHPTSGPRRNEQFF

abundance: .
v_gene: TRBV7-9
d_gene: TRBD1
j_gene: TRBJ1-4
CDR3nt: TGTGCCAGCAGCGGACAGGCAACTAATGAAAAACTGTTTTTT
CDR3aa: CASSGQATNEKLFF

abundance: many
v_gene: TRBV19
d_gene: TRBD1
j_gene: TRBJ2-1
CDR3nt: TGTGCCAGTACCGGGACAGCCTACAATGAGCAGTTCTTC
CDR3aa: CASTGTAYNEQFF

abundance: many
v_gene: TRBV15
d_gene: .
j_gene: TRBJ2-7
CDR3nt: TGTGCCACCAGCAGAGGAATAGCGGCCGCCTACGAGCAGTACTTC
CDR3aa: CATSRGIAAAYEQYF

abundance: many
v_gene: TRBV20-1
d_gene: TRBD1
j_gene: TRBJ1-2
CDR3nt: TGCAGTGCTGACAGGGGGAATGACTATGGCTACACCTTC
CDR3aa: CSADRGNDYGYTF

abundance: few
v_gene: TRBV4-2
d_gene: .
j_gene: TRBJ1-2
CDR3nt: TGTGCCAGCAGCCAAGCCAAAAGCAGTGGGGGAACGAGCGGCTACACCTTC
CDR3aa: CASSQAKSSGGTSGYTF

abundance: many
v_gene: TRBV20-1
d_gene: TRBD1
j_gene: TRBJ2-7
CDR3nt: TGCAGTGCTTCCGGTTCGACAGGGACAGGACACGAGCAGTACTTC
CDR3aa: CSASGSTGTGHEQYF

abundance: many
v_gene: TRBV3-1
d_gene: .
j_gene: TRBJ2-6
CDR3nt: TGTGCCAGCAGCCCCGAGTCTTTCAACAGGGCTGGGGCCAACGTCCTGACTTTC
CDR3aa: CASSPESFNRAGANVLTF

abundance: few
v_gene: TRBV6-6
d_gene: .
j_gene: TRBJ1-5
CDR3nt: TGTGCCAGCAGGAAGGACAGTGGCGGCGGGCCCCAGCATTTT
CDR3aa: CASRKDSGGGPQHF

abundance: many
v_gene: TRBV2
d_gene: .
j_gene: TRBJ1-2
CDR3nt: TGTGCCAGCAGTGAATCAGGGGATGGCTACACCTTC
CDR3aa: CASSESGDGYTF

abundance: .
v_gene: TRBV25-1
d_gene: TRBD2
j_gene: TRBJ2-1
CDR3nt: TGTGCCAGCAGTGAATGTGGTGTGACTAGCGGGACGCGCAATGAGCAGTTCTTC
CDR3aa: CASSECGVTSGTRNEQFF

abundance: many
v_gene: TRBV19
d_gene: .
j_gene: TRBJ1-3
CDR3nt: TGTGCCAGTAGTAAAACCGGGGGCAAAAACACCATATATTTT
CDR3aa: CASSKTGGKNTIYF

abundance: .
v_gene: TRBV7-9
d_gene: .
j_gene: TRBJ1-5
CDR3nt: TGTGCCAGCAGCCCTAGTCCAAATCAGCCCCAGCATTTT
CDR3aa: CASSPSPNQPQHF

abundance: .
v_gene: TRBV20-1
d_gene: TRBD2
j_gene: TRBJ2-7
CDR3nt: TGCAGTGCTAGAGCCGGGACTAGCGACTCCTACGAGCAGTACTTC
CDR3aa: CSARAGTSDSYEQYF

abundance: many
v_gene: TRBV7-9
d_gene: .
j_gene: TRBJ2-3
CDR3nt: TGTGCCAGCAGCTACTACACAGATACGCAGTATTTT
CDR3aa: CASSYYTDTQYF

abundance: once
v_gene: TRBV29-1
d_gene: .
j_gene: TRBJ1-2
CDR3nt: TGCAGTGCTAGAACCGGGTTCCTTTCTGGCTACACCTTC
CDR3aa: CSARTGFLSGYTF

abundance: many
v_gene: TRBV7-2
d_gene: TRBD2
j_gene: TRBJ2-5
CDR3nt: TGTGCCAGCAGCTTAGCCGGAGCGGGGGGGTTTCAGACCCAGTACTTC
CDR3aa: CASSLAGAGGFQTQYF

abundance: many
v_gene: TRBV19
d_gene: .
j_gene: TRBJ1-5
CDR3nt: TGTGCCAGTAGACCGACGGTGGGATATAGCAATCAGCCCCAGCATTTT
CDR3aa: CASRPTVGYSNQPQHF

abundance: .
v_gene: TRBV7-8
d_gene: .
j_gene: TRBJ1-2
CDR3nt: TGTGCCAGCAGCTTGGGCGGGTACACCGGGGCGAGGGACTATGGCTACACCTTC
CDR3aa: CASSLGGYTGARDYGYTF

abundance: many
v_gene: TRBV20-1
d_gene: TRBD1
j_gene: TRBJ2-7
CDR3nt: TGCAGTGCTGTGAGGACAGGGGGCATCCTCTACGAGCAGTACTTC
CDR3aa: CSAVRTGGILYEQYF

abundance: many
v_gene: TRBV5-1
d_gene: .
j_gene: TRBJ2-1
CDR3nt: TGCGCCAGCAGCTTTCAGGGAAGTCTTTTCGATGAGCAGTTCTTC
CDR3aa: CASSFQGSLFDEQFF

abundance: many
v_gene: TRBV2
d_gene: .
j_gene: TRBJ2-7
CDR3nt: TGTGCCAGCAGTGAAGCCCCGGGGGACGAGCAGTACTTC
CDR3aa: CASSEAPGDEQYF